This paragraph reports one TCR beta chain. Its antigen is as yet unknown. The data were taken from a study of T-cell reconstitution after alpha-beta-depleted transplantation in children. TCRbeta library construction was performed incorporating unique molecular identifiers. TCRdb ran MiXCR on the PCR reads and lists one entry per CDR3 protein. The sample includes hundreds of thousands of distinct CDR3 sequences, 10% to 15% of them seen just once. CDR1 and CDR2 from the germline V gene are SGHRS and YFSETQ. The V end lost 5 bases, the J end lost 6 bases, and 12 bases lay between the germline ends. The CDR3 totals 12 residues. Study-wide results and caveats: From newly produced T cells came most of the T-cell counts and diversity one year after transplant. Two months or so post-transplant, alpha-beta T cells reportedly derived from several hundred expanded graft clones. Recipient T cells and thymic progenitors that survived were the source of the high TCRbeta diversity seen at day 60 in some patients.

The chain has TRBV5-1 and TRBJ2-7; D gene unclear. This TCR was sampled from a girl aged 2 to 10 with congenital amegakaryocytic thrombocytopenia, due to receive a stem cell transplant. The sequencing here drew on PBMCs, taken before TCRalphabeta/CD19-depleted stem cell transplant. CDR3 sequence (DNA): TGCGCCAGCAGGGCTGTAGGGCGCGAGCAGTACTTC. As protein: CASRAVGREQYF.